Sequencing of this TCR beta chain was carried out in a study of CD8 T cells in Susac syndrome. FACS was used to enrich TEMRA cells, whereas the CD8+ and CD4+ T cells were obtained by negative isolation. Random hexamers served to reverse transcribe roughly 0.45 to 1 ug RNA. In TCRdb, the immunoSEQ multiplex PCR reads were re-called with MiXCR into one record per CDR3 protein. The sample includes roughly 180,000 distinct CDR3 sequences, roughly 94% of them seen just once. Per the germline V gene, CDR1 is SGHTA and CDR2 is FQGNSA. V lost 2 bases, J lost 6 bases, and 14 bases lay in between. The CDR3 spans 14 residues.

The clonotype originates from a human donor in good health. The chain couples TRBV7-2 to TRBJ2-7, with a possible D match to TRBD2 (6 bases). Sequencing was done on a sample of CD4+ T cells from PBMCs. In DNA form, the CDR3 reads TGTGCCAGCAGCTTACACCCCGGGAGTCTCGAGCAGTACTTC. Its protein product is CASSLHPGSLEQYF.